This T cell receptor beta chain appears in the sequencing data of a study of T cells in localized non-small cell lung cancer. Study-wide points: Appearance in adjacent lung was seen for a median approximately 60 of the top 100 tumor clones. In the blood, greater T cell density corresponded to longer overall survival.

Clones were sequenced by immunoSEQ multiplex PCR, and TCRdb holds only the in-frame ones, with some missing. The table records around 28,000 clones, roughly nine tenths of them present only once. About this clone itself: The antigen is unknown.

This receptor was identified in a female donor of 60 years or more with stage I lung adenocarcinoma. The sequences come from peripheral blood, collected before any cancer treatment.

The CDR3 is CASSLGQVLSGANVLTF. The CDR3 DNA follows: TGTGCCAGCAGCCTCGGACAGGTTTTATCTGGGGCCAACGTCCTGACTTTC. The genes are TRBV5-6 and TRBJ2-6, with 7 bases identical to TRBD1. CDR3 length: 17 residues. The V gene's germline CDR1 is SGHDT and CDR2 YYEEEE. With V trimmed by 4 bases and J by 1 base, 8 bases remained unmatched.